The clone carrying this T cell receptor (beta chain) has ten or more counts. Its antigen is unidentified. Trimming stripped 8 bases from V and 4 bases from J, with 12 bases between. The germline gives CDR1 SNHLY, CDR2 FYNNEI. This CDR3 has 13 residues. Treatment of any kind had been given to no patient before thyroid surgery. The record originates from a study of metastatic and nonmetastatic thyroid tumors. Study at large: It was across blood and tumor or nodule tissue from malignant and benign thyroid patients that repertoires were compared. Study-level findings and limits: Malignant thyroid tumors reportedly exceeded benign nodules significantly in TCR beta diversity, with the difference appearing in blood and tumor.

Original handling: Building a distant-metastasis classifier for papillary thyroid cancer drew on CDR3 differences across clinicopathological groups. TCRdb called clones again from the PCR reads with MiXCR. TCRdb, rather than the study authors, made the V and J calls. This table holds about 93,000 clones, approximately 12% found once. The source material was blood. The sequence derives from a female donor with papillary thyroid cancer or a benign thyroid nodule (not recorded which). Some clones in this sample may be carry-over from other donors' samples. J is TRBJ1-5 and V is TRBV2, with D tentatively TRBD1 (5 bases). The CDR3 bases are TGTGCCAGCCGCAGGGTACGGAATCAGCCCCAGCATTTT. This sequence encodes CASRRVRNQPQHF. The whole variable domain, remainder taken from reference TRBV2 and TRBJ1-5, is EPEVTQTPSHQVTQMGQEVILRCVPISNHLYFYWYRQILGQKVEFLVSFYNNEISEKSEIFDDQFSVERPDGSNFTLKIRSTKLEDSAMYFCASRRVRNQPQHFGDGTRLSIL.